This T cell receptor beta chain originates from a study of blood T cell repertoires in COVID-19 (dated by TCRdb to 2020 to 2021). Broadly, across the study: Samples from collaborators originated in the United States, Italy and Spain and spanned both the acute and convalescent phases of COVID-19. The prospective study material was composed of cDNA or gDNA derived from T cells, B-cell-depleted T cells, or PBMCs. Subjects who had been exposed to COVID-19, were actively infected with it, or had recovered from it provided the deeply sampled blood TCRbeta repertoires that made up the dataset. The repertoires were released in a freely available public database meant as a resource for research on the immune response to SARS-CoV-2. The samples were drawn from the first 160 participants of the ongoing ImmuneRACE study and from under 1,500 subjects provided by 6 global collaborators. Sample metadata almost always included a de-identified subject ID, COVID-19 status, age in years and sex. Where available, HLA class I and class II types were obtained from metadata supplied by the sample provider rather than from assay-based typing.

Points the paper makes about the study in general: The amount of clinical and demographic metadata varied by source and participant and was provided uncurated.

TCRbeta CDR3 regions were amplified from genomic DNA using the immunoSEQ Assay, a bias-controlled multiplex PCR. The authors processed their data as follows. Nucleated cell counts per sample were estimated from amplification of reference gene primers within the assay. Sequence reads were collapsed and filtered to measure the absolute abundance of every unique TCRbeta CDR3 rearrangement. For each sample, productive Simpson clonality was calculated as the square root of Simpson's diversity index over productive rearrangements. In its TCRdb copy, this immuneACCESS table keeps in-frame sequences only and misses some clones. Where compared with another copy, unresolved V genes explain less than half of these, and the others have no known cause. The DNA was the basis for D and trimming; V, J and clone size are from that table. This sample holds some 500,000 clones; about 89% were observed only once. The ten largest clones take up roughly 7.4% of the sample.

As regards this clone: The antigen this receptor binds is unknown. One base away there is no much larger clone; base qualities are not given.

The CDR3 spans 16 residues, from the cysteine through the phenylalanine. Here the CDR3 DNA is all that survives: 48 bases in frame from base 1. At one collaborating source in Seattle, patients were enrolled during active infection and were followed longitudinally through the course of disease. The collaborating institutions used their own protocols to collect whole blood in K2EDTA tubes. Collaborator samples were shipped for TCRbeta analysis as frozen whole blood, isolated PBMCs, or DNA extracted from either sample type. The V gene is TRBV21-1 and the J gene is TRBJ1-2; TRBD1 is the table's D call, not checked against the DNA. TRBV21-1 is classified as a pseudogene. Sequenced sample: peripheral blood. This receptor was obtained from a woman in her forties or fifties with COVID-19, enrolled during active disease. DNA sequence: TGTGCCAGCAGCACATGCCCCTCGGGACAAAACTATGGCTACACCTTC. Translated, it reads CASSTCPSGQNYGYTF.